This TCR beta chain appears in the sequencing data of a study of human T cells and chemical hapten exposure. Study in general: It was small differences in pooled library volume that mainly caused per-sample TCR yields to vary.

Each CDR3 protein gets one entry after TCRdb re-called the RACE reads with MiXCR. The sample consists of roughly 130,000 distinct CDR3 sequences, approximately 9.5% of them appearing once. Time point denoted: healthy volunteer bleed at 2 weeks. Extraction yielded total RNA from whole blood (unfractionated). The CDR3 sequence is 12 residues long. Trimming cost V 3 bases and J 6 bases, with 9 bases left between them. V is TRBV12-3 or TRBV12-4 and J is TRBJ2-7; D not certain. Specimen: whole blood. The receptor comes from a male donor in good health. Some clones in this sample may be carry-over from other donors' samples. CDR3 nucleotide sequence: TGTGCCAGCAGTTTGACCCTTCCCGAGCAGTACTTC. This translates into CASSLTLPEQYF.